The 18 T cell receptor beta chains listed next were all sequenced from one sample in a study of Ad26.COV2.S vaccination and SARS-CoV-2 variants. Repertoires were generated with immunoSEQ multiplex PCR, while TCRdb's copy carries only in-frame clones and drops some. The repertoire holds some 180,000 clones, with around 85% as singletons. Specimen: peripheral blood, collected after recovery from COVID-19. The receptor set was obtained from a human donor who had recovered from COVID-19.

The chain has TRBV19 and TRBJ2-1; perhaps D is TRBD1 or TRBD2 (5 bases each). Trimming stripped 5 bases from V and 4 bases from J, with 6 bases between. This CDR3 contains 12 residues. CDR1 and CDR2 from the germline V gene are LNHDA and SQIVND (reference sequence). CDR3 DNA: TGTGCCAGTAGTTGGGGGTACAATGAGCAGTTCTTC. This codes for CASSWGYNEQFF.

V usage is TRBV21-1 and J usage is TRBJ1-3. TRBV21-1 is termed a pseudogene. The length of the CDR3 is 18 residues. In DNA, the CDR3 is TGTGCCAGTCCCACTAACCAAGCACCACCAATACCCGCGGACACCATATATTTT. It translates to CASPTNQAPPIPADTIYF.

This sequence joins TRBV30 and TRBJ2-7; D not resolved. V shed 5 bases and J shed 2 bases, with 10 bases lying between them. Germline CDR1 GTSNPN, CDR2 SVGIG (reference sequence). This CDR3 spans 12 amino acids. The CDR3 sequence is CAWVRPPYEQYF. CDR3 in DNA: TGTGCCTGGGTACGGCCCCCCTACGAGCAGTACTTC.

This chain uses TRBV4-1 with TRBJ2-7; 10 nucleotides agree with TRBD1. CDR1 is MGHRA and CDR2 is YSYEKL in the germline V gene. The CDR3 spans 17 residues. V was pared by 1 base and J by 3 bases, with 9 bases of the junction left unmatched. CDR3 nucleotide sequence: TGCGCCAGCAGCCAAGGAGGGCCGGGACAGGGGATCTACGAGCAGTACTTC. It is translated as CASSQGGPGQGIYEQYF.

The V call is TRBV19, the J call TRBJ1-4; TRBD1 aligns across 8 bases. The V segment lost 3 bases and the J segment 8 bases; nucleotides outside the gene matches: 8. This CDR3 is built from 15 residues. Germline V lookup: CDR1 LNHDA, CDR2 SQIVND (reference sequence). CDR3 region: CASSISDRVKEKLFF. CDR3 in DNA: TGTGCCAGTAGTATTTCGGACAGGGTGAAGGAAAAACTGTTTTTT.

V is TRBV7-8 and J is TRBJ2-7, with D possibly matching TRBD1 (6 bases). V was clipped by 4 bases and J by 6 bases, with 16 bases between them. Germline V gives CDR1 SGHVS, CDR2 FQNEAQ. This CDR3 contains 14 residues. The CDR3 protein is CASSSTRQAGEQYF. DNA of the CDR3: TGTGCCAGCAGCTCTACCCGACAGGCGGGCGAGCAGTACTTC.

The chain has TRBV6-5 and TRBJ2-7; the D call may be TRBD1 or TRBD2 (6 bases each). Germline V CDR1 and CDR2: MNHEY, SVGAGI. The V gene lost 5 bases and the J gene lost 1 base, with 15 bases spanning the gap. There are 15 residues in the CDR3. The CDR3 DNA sequence: TGTGCCAGCAGTCAGAGGGGGGCAGGTTCCTACGAGCAGTACTTC. Translation gives CASSQRGAGSYEQYF.

The V gene is TRBV3-1 (or the pseudogene TRBV3-2), the J gene TRBJ2-3; TRBD2 agrees at 9 bases. CDR3 length equals 15 residues. The ends lost 1 base at V and 7 bases at J; junction bases unmatched: 6. CDR1 LGHDT and CDR2 YNNKEL come from the germline V gene (reference sequence). The CDR3 nucleotides are TGTGCCAGCAGCCAAGGCGGGGGGGGTATGAATACGCAGTATTTT. Its translation: CASSQGGGGMNTQYF.

This chain joins TRBV28 and TRBJ2-3; perhaps TRBD2 as D (6 bases). Germline V gives CDR1 MDHEN, CDR2 SYDVKM. The CDR3 runs 14 residues. The germline V and J ends were trimmed by 3 bases and 2 bases, with 9 bases remaining between them. This CDR3 reads CASSFGGDTDTQYF. The CDR3, as DNA: TGTGCCAGCAGTTTTGGAGGGGACACAGATACGCAGTATTTT.

In its sample, this clone was seen once. The CDR3 nucleotides are TGCGCCAGTACTAGCGGGAGTTACAATGAGCAGTTCTTC. Translating it yields CASTSGSYNEQFF. The V call is TRBV5-1, the J call TRBJ2-1; 11 positions match TRBD2. V was clipped by 8 bases and J by 4 bases; unmatched bases: 2. The CDR3 extends over 13 amino acids. Germline CDR1 and CDR2: SGHRS and YFSETQ.

The rearrangement uses TRBV30 and TRBJ2-6, with D possibly matching TRBD2 (5 bases). Trimming pared 2 bases from V and 0 bases from J, leaving 5 bases between. The CDR3 covers 14 residues. CDR1 is GTSNPN and CDR2 is SVGIG in the germline V gene (reference sequence). CDR3 residues: CAWSRDSGANVLTF. The DNA of the CDR3 is TGTGCCTGGAGTCGGGACTCTGGGGCCAACGTCCTGACTTTC.

This chain uses TRBV5-1 with TRBJ2-3, with TRBD2 matching 7 bases. The CDR3 sequence is 15 residues long. With 0 bases clipped from V and 2 bases from J, the junction kept 3 bases outside the gene matches. CDR1 is SGHRS and CDR2 is YFSETQ in the germline V gene. CDR3 residues: CASSLASGNTDTQYF. Here the CDR3 DNA reads TGCGCCAGCAGCTTGGCTAGCGGAAACACAGATACGCAGTATTTT.

The V and J genes are TRBV7-8 and TRBJ1-1; D uncertain. Germline V gene data show CDR1 as SGHVS and CDR2 as FQNEAQ. The CDR3 covers 14 residues. The V and J ends lost 1 base and 8 bases respectively, with 14 bases between them. The chain's CDR3 is CASSLDPPDREAFF. CDR3 in DNA: TGTGCCAGCAGCTTAGATCCCCCGGATCGGGAAGCTTTCTTT.

This sequence joins TRBV11-2 and TRBJ1-6, with TRBD1 as a possible D gene (5 bases). The V end was cut by 5 bases, the J end by 9 bases, with 14 bases between. In germline, CDR1 is SGHAT, CDR2 FQNNGV. The CDR3 is made up of 14 amino acids. In nucleotides, the CDR3 is TGTGCCAGCAGCGCAGGGATTGGTGGTTCACCCCTCCACTTT. This gives the protein CASSAGIGGSPLHF. The full variable domain, its missing parts supplied by reference TRBV11-2 and TRBJ1-6, is EAGVAQSPRYKIIEKRQSVAFWCNPISGHATLYWYQQILGQGPKLLIQFQNNGVVDDSQLPKDRFSAERLKGVDSTLKIQPAKLEDSAVYLCASSAGIGGSPLHFGNGTRLTVT.

The chain combines TRBV15 with TRBJ2-2, with TRBD1 as a possible D gene (7 bases). CDR1 is LNHNV, CDR2 YYDKDF, per germline (reference sequence). The V end lost 3 bases, the J end lost 5 bases, and 16 bases lay between the germline ends. The CDR3 loop spans 16 amino acids. CDR3 DNA sequence: TGTGCCACCAGCAGCCCAGGGGGGATGGATACCGGGGAGCTGTTTTTT. Protein product: CATSSPGGMDTGELFF.

This clone was found once. V usage is TRBV15 and J usage is TRBJ2-3, with D possibly called TRBD1 or TRBD2 (5 bases each). Germline V gene sequence: CDR1 LNHNV, CDR2 YYDKDF (reference sequence). The CDR3 sequence is 13 residues long. V shed 6 bases and J shed 1 base, with 8 bases lying between them. CDR3 residues: CATRLGGTDTQYF. Written as DNA, the CDR3 is TGTGCCACCAGACTAGGGGGCACAGATACGCAGTATTTT. Complete variable domain (other parts from reference TRBV15 and TRBJ2-3): DAMVIQNPRYQVTQFGKPVTLSCSQTLNHNVMYWYQQKSSQAPKLLFHYYDKDFNNEADTPDNFQSRRPNTSFCFLDIRSPGLGDTAMYLCATRLGGTDTQYFGPGTRLTVL.

The chain joins TRBV7-2 to TRBJ2-4; tentatively, D is TRBD2 (6 bases). Germline V lookup: CDR1 SGHTA, CDR2 FQGNSA. V lost 6 bases and J lost 6, with 6 bases in between. The CDR3 totals 11 residues. The CDR3 loop is CASRGGNIQYF. The CDR3 DNA reads as TGTGCCAGCAGGGGGGGAAACATTCAGTACTTC.

This sequence joins TRBV7-6 and TRBJ2-7; 7 bases map to TRBD2. V shed 1 base, J shed 4 bases, and the junction held 7 bases outside the gene matches. In germline, CDR1 is SGHVS, CDR2 FNYEAQ. This CDR3 spans 15 amino acids. The CDR3 DNA follows: TGTGCCAGCAGCTTAGGGGCTAGCGGCTTGTACGAGCAGTACTTC. Amino acid sequence: CASSLGASGLYEQYF.